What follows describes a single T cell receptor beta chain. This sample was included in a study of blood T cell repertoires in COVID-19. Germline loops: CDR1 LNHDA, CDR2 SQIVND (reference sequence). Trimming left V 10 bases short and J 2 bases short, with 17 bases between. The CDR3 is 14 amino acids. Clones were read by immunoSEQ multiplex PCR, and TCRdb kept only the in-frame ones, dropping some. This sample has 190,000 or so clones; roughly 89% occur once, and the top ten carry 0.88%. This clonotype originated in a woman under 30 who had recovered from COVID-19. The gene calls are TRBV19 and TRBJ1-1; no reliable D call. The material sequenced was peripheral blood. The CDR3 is CATAHRSGNTEAFF. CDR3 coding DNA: TGTGCCACCGCCCATAGGTCAGGTAACACTGAAGCTTTCTTT.